This TCR beta chain was observed in a study of shared clonotypes between healthy human individuals. V lost 6 bases and J 3 bases, leaving 20 bases between the germline ends. The CDR3 is 16 amino acids. In germline, CDR1 is MDHEN, CDR2 SYDVKM. TCRdb's copy holds only in-frame clones and misses some; the assay was immunoSEQ multiplex PCR. Of some 2,000,000 clones listed, roughly 95% were seen once; the top ten hold 0.1% to 0.15%. This sequence joins TRBV28 and TRBJ1-1; D is perhaps TRBD1 (5 bases). This TCR derives from a man younger than 30 in good health. What was sequenced was naive CD4+ T cells sorted from blood. The subset here: CD45RA+ positively selected. The CDR3 reads CASRRGRRRMDTEAFF. CDR3 nucleotides: TGTGCCAGCAGACGGGGACGGCGGCGGATGGACACTGAAGCTTTCTTT.